This passage covers 4 T cell receptor beta chains from one sample sequenced in a study of blood T cell repertoires in COVID-19. Measured with immunoSEQ multiplex PCR; TCRdb has only the in-frame clones, and not every one. The top ten hold roughly 6.8% of the sample, which has around 72,000 clones, 87% seen once. The sequencing sample was made of peripheral blood. The receptors come from a woman between 45 and 60 years old with acute or convalescent COVID-19.

V gene TRBV5-4 combines with J gene TRBJ1-2, with 7 positions matching TRBD1. V lost 1 base and J lost 4; bases outside the gene matches: 7. Germline CDR1 reads SGHNT; CDR2 reads YYREEE (reference sequence). This CDR3 spans 15 amino acids. The CDR3 bases are TGTGCCAGCAGCTTGCGAGACAGGGACGTCTATGGCTACACCTTC. The encoded protein is CASSLRDRDVYGYTF.

This clone was detected a few times. The rearrangement uses TRBV2 and TRBJ2-1, with D maybe TRBD2 (5 bases). V lost 4 bases and J 8 bases, leaving 12 bases between the germline ends. This CDR3 has 13 residues. Germline CDR1 reads SNHLY; CDR2 reads FYNNEI. The CDR3 here is CASSVDLAYEQFF. CDR3 sequence (DNA): TGTGCCAGCAGTGTGGATCTAGCTTATGAGCAGTTCTTC.

This clone was seen more than once but under ten times. The chain uses TRBV11-2 and TRBJ1-1, with D possibly being TRBD1 (5 bases). The CDR3 loop spans 13 amino acids. The germline gives CDR1 SGHAT, CDR2 FQNNGV. Between the trimmed V and J ends, which lost 3 bases and 2 bases, there was a span of 7 bases. The CDR3 nucleotides read TGTGCCAGCAGCTTGACAGAAAACACTGAAGCTTTCTTT. It translates to CASSLTENTEAFF.

The rearrangement uses TRBV11-2 and TRBJ2-1, with D unclear. The CDR3 loop spans 15 amino acids. The V end lost 0 bases, the J end lost 4 bases, and 10 bases lay between the germline ends. The germline V gene encodes CDR1 SGHAT and CDR2 FQNNGV. CDR3 loop: CASSLDWSGYNEQFF. The CDR3 DNA follows: TGTGCCAGCAGCTTAGACTGGAGTGGATACAATGAGCAGTTCTTC.